The 29 T cell receptor beta chains below come from one sample, sequenced in a study of T cell responses to AZD1222 COVID-19 vaccine (dated by TCRdb to the early 2020s). Library preparation employed the immunoSEQ multiplex PCR assay. Entries here come from immuneACCESS through TCRdb and include only in-frame sequences with V and J called. Some clones fail to appear in such tables; in the studies checked, an unresolved V gene covers under half of the shortfall, and the cause of the remainder is unknown. The sample table holds roughly 54,000 clones, of which 89% were seen once. Around 15% of the sample is taken by the ten largest. The time point label here, explained by the study, means: about 28 days (+/-7) after the second vaccine dose. The source was peripheral blood, collected 28 days after the second AZD1222 dose. Receptor source: an adult who received the AZD1222 COVID-19 vaccine.

This chain joins TRBV5-1 and TRBJ2-1; 9 positions agree with TRBD2. Germline V gene data show CDR1 as SGHRS and CDR2 as YFSETQ. The CDR3 is 16 residues long. Germline trimming cut 4 bases from V and 0 bases from J; bases unmatched to any gene: 5. In nucleotides, the CDR3 is TGCGCCAGCAGCAGGGCTAGCGGGAACTCCTACAATGAGCAGTTCTTC. Translation gives CASSRASGNSYNEQFF.

The chain recombines TRBV11-3 with TRBJ2-7, with 9 bases matching TRBD1. V lost 5 bases, J lost 0 bases, and 5 bases stayed unmatched. Germline CDR1 and CDR2: SGHNT and YENEEA. The CDR3 runs 15 residues. The CDR3 DNA sequence: TGTGCCAGCAGCAAGACAGGGGGTAGCTCCTACGAGCAGTACTTC. This codes for CASSKTGGSSYEQYF.

This chain connects TRBV3-1 (or the pseudogene TRBV3-2) to TRBJ1-4; D may be TRBD1 (5 bases). Germline loops: CDR1 LGHDT, CDR2 YNNKEL (reference sequence). This CDR3 spans 16 amino acids. Trimming cost V 0 bases and J 8 bases, with 16 bases left between them. The CDR3 spells CASSQEMRRWGEKLFF. CDR3 nucleotide sequence: TGTGCCAGCAGCCAAGAGATGAGGCGGTGGGGGGAAAAACTGTTTTTT.

The CDR3 is CASSEEILAGVAGANVLTF. The DNA for the CDR3 is TGTGCCAGCAGTGAAGAGATACTAGCGGGAGTAGCTGGGGCCAACGTCCTGACTTTC. V gene TRBV2 combines with J gene TRBJ2-6; 11 positions match TRBD2. In germline, CDR1 is SNHLY, CDR2 FYNNEI. This CDR3 is 19 amino acids long. V lost 1 base and J lost 2; bases outside the gene matches: 7. The complete variable domain, with remaining parts taken from reference TRBV2 and TRBJ2-6, reads EPEVTQTPSHQVTQMGQEVILRCVPISNHLYFYWYRQILGQKVEFLVSFYNNEISEKSEIFDDQFSVERPDGSNFTLKIRSTKLEDSAMYFCASSEEILAGVAGANVLTFGAGSRLTVL.

V usage is TRBV12-3 or TRBV12-4 and J usage is TRBJ2-5; D is undetermined. Trimming left V 5 bases short and J 1 base short, with 8 bases between. The CDR3 totals 13 residues. The CDR3 DNA follows: TGTGCCAGCAGTCCCTTTGGCCAAGAGACCCAGTACTTC. This translates into CASSPFGQETQYF.

CDR3 nucleotides: TGTGCCAGCAGTACTCAATGGGAGCGGGAGGACTACAATGAGCAGTTCTTC. This translates into CASSTQWEREDYNEQFF. V and J are TRBV28 and TRBJ2-1; 9 positions agree with TRBD2. V shed 5 bases and J 3 bases; nucleotides not matched to a gene: 11. The CDR3 runs 17 residues. Germline V lookup: CDR1 MDHEN, CDR2 SYDVKM.

This sequence joins TRBV2 and TRBJ2-1; maybe TRBD2 (6 bases). CDR1 is SNHLY, CDR2 FYNNEI, per germline. Trimming left V 6 bases short and J 5 bases short, with 23 bases between. This CDR3 is 17 amino acids long. CDR3 bases: TGTGCCAGCAGCCCCGCGTCCGCTAGCGAATTCCACAATGAGCAGTTCTTC. The encoded protein is CASSPASASEFHNEQFF.

The chain couples TRBV18 to TRBJ1-6; D is unresolved. From germline, CDR1 is KGHSH and CDR2 LQKENI. CDR3 length: 15 amino acids. V lost 6 bases and J lost 7, with 16 bases in between. The CDR3 reads CASSPGRPENSPLHF. In nucleotides, the CDR3 is TGTGCCAGCTCCCCCGGGAGGCCGGAAAATTCACCCCTCCACTTT.

The CDR3 DNA follows: TGTGCCAGCAGCGGTTTAAGGGTTGGAAACACCATATATTTT. This translates into CASSGLRVGNTIYF. The genes are TRBV11-2 and TRBJ1-3, with D unclear. Trimming removed 5 bases at V and 3 bases at J, with 11 bases between. Germline CDR1 SGHAT, CDR2 FQNNGV. CDR3 length: 14 amino acids.

The chain joins TRBV4-3 to TRBJ1-3, with D possibly TRBD1 on 5 matching bases. Deletions cut 3 bases from V and 2 bases from J, with 8 bases between. Germline V lookup: CDR1 LGHNA, CDR2 YSLEER. The CDR3 runs to 14 residues. The CDR3 region is CASSQGPTGNTIYF. The CDR3 nucleotides read TGCGCCAGCAGCCAGGGGCCTACTGGAAACACCATATATTTT.

The rearrangement joins TRBV27 to TRBJ2-7; D is undetermined. CDR1 and CDR2 from the germline V gene are MNHEY and SMNVEV (reference sequence). Trimming cost V 7 bases and J 4 bases, with 5 bases left between them. The CDR3 is 10 residues long. The CDR3: CASIGYEQYF. CDR3 DNA: TGTGCCAGCATAGGGTACGAGCAGTACTTC.

CDR3 sequence reads: CASGDRDRRPHVQYF. The CDR3 DNA follows: TGCGCCAGCGGGGACCGGGACAGGCGTCCCCATGTCCAGTACTTC. The chain uses TRBV23-1 and TRBJ2-5; 8 bases fit TRBD1. Being an ORF, TRBV23-1 has a function that is uncertain. The CDR3 sequence is 15 residues long. V was clipped by 8 bases and J by 10 bases; unmatched bases: 18.

V gene TRBV24-1 combines with J gene TRBJ2-7; either TRBD1 or TRBD2 may supply D (6 bases each). The CDR3 is 16 amino acids. V lost 4 bases to trimming and J lost 0 bases, with 15 bases between them. CDR1 KGHDR and CDR2 SFDVKD come from the germline V gene. This chain's CDR3 is CATSDIGGRGSYEQYF. The CDR3 DNA sequence: TGTGCCACCAGTGACATCGGGGGCAGGGGCTCCTACGAGCAGTACTTC.

The chain couples TRBV11-2 to TRBJ1-4; no clear D gene. Trimming stripped 0 bases from V and 10 bases from J, with 6 bases between. The CDR3 has 12 residues. CDR1 and CDR2 (germline): SGHAT, FQNNGV. CDR3 amino acids: CASSLEGVKLFF. DNA for the CDR3: TGTGCCAGCAGCTTAGAAGGTGTAAAACTGTTTTTT.

Remarks on this clone: An end of the junction differs from the germline gene, which may be a read error. The chain combines TRBV6-5 with TRBJ2-7; D may match TRBD1 or TRBD2 (5 bases each). The germline CDR1 and CDR2 sequences are MNHEY and SVGAGI. The CDR3 spans 13 residues. The CDR3 loop is CASSVDRDGLIDF. For the CDR3, the DNA is TGTGCCAGCAGCGTTGACCGGGACGGCCTTATTGACTTC.

This clone was observed a single time. The genes are TRBV11-1 and TRBJ1-1; 9 bases map to TRBD1. The length of the CDR3 is 16 residues. The germline V gene has CDR1 SGHAT and CDR2 FQDESV (reference sequence). The V gene end was trimmed by 5 bases and the J gene end by 4 bases; junction bases not matched to a gene: 11. In nucleotides, the CDR3 is TGTGCCAGCAGCCCACGGACAGGGGCCGAGGGCACTGAAGCTTTCTTT. This sequence encodes CASSPRTGAEGTEAFF.

The V and J genes are TRBV5-1 and TRBJ1-1; no firm D call. The CDR3 covers 16 residues. V was cut by 0 bases and J by 5 bases, with 17 bases left in between. Looked up from germline, CDR1 is SGHRS and CDR2 is YFSETQ. The CDR3 region is CASSLAPVGSGTEAFF. In nucleotides, the CDR3 is TGCGCCAGCAGCTTGGCCCCGGTGGGGTCCGGGACTGAAGCTTTCTTT.

The rearrangement links TRBV2 to TRBJ1-3; unclear D gene. V lost 3 bases, J lost 0 bases, and 3 bases lay in between. Germline loops: CDR1 SNHLY, CDR2 FYNNEI. The CDR3 extends over 13 amino acids. CDR3 coding DNA: TGTGCCAGCAGTGACAACTCTGGAAACACCATATATTTT. As protein: CASSDNSGNTIYF.

This clone was detected once. J is TRBJ1-3 and V is TRBV6-2 or TRBV6-3, with a tentative D call TRBD1 (6 bases). This CDR3 region has 15 residues. Germline CDR1 and CDR2: MNHEY and SVGEGT. Trimming removed 6 bases from V and 0 bases from J, with 12 bases in between. The CDR3, as DNA: TGTGCCAGCAGATACACAGGGATCTCTGGAAACACCATATATTTT. It encodes CASRYTGISGNTIYF.

The chain links TRBV6-5 to TRBJ1-2; D is undetermined. The CDR3 has 16 residues. V was pared by 2 bases and J by 2 bases, with 15 bases between. Germline assignment: CDR1 MNHEY and CDR2 SVGAGI. The CDR3 region is CASSYVAGRNNYGYTF. CDR3 bases: TGTGCCAGCAGTTACGTGGCAGGAAGGAACAACTATGGCTACACCTTC.

V is TRBV19 and J is TRBJ1-1; TRBD1 is a possible D gene (5 bases). Trimming took 5 bases from V and 1 from J, leaving 20 bases between them. This CDR3 region has 17 residues. The V gene's germline CDR1 is LNHDA and CDR2 SQIVND (reference sequence). CDR3 region: CASSPPDPRVENTEAFF. In nucleotides, the CDR3 is TGTGCCAGTAGTCCCCCGGACCCCAGGGTTGAGAACACTGAAGCTTTCTTT.

The rearrangement links TRBV5-6 to TRBJ1-4; the D is unclear. Trimming left V 4 bases short and J 8 bases short, with 15 bases between. Germline assignment: CDR1 SGHDT and CDR2 YYEEEE. The CDR3 covers 14 residues. The CDR3 nucleotides read TGTGCCAGCAGCGTGGTGGTGGCTCGGGAAAAACTGTTTTTT. Amino acid sequence: CASSVVVAREKLFF.

The chain combines TRBV5-1 with TRBJ2-2; perhaps TRBD2 as D (5 bases). The CDR3 extends over 15 amino acids. Trimming cost V 3 bases and J 4 bases, with 13 bases left between them. Germline assignment: CDR1 SGHRS and CDR2 YFSETQ. The CDR3 loop is CASSWMGASTGELFF. The CDR3 DNA reads TGCGCCAGCAGCTGGATGGGAGCGAGCACCGGGGAGCTGTTTTTT.

V usage is TRBV3-1 (or the pseudogene TRBV3-2) and J usage is TRBJ1-1, with unresolved D. The ends were cut back, 1 base at V and 4 bases at J, with 7 bases in the middle. Germline V gene sequence: CDR1 LGHDT, CDR2 YNNKEL (reference sequence). The CDR3 spans 13 residues. The CDR3 loop reads CASSQAQITEAFF. The CDR3 DNA sequence: TGTGCCAGCAGCCAAGCCCAGATCACTGAAGCTTTCTTT.

J is TRBJ1-2 and V is TRBV30; 9 bases map to TRBD1. Germline CDR1 reads GTSNPN; CDR2 reads SVGIG (reference sequence). V was clipped by 5 bases and J by 8 bases; unmatched bases: 3. The CDR3 is 11 amino acids. CDR3 sequence reads: CAWGQGKGYTF. As DNA, the CDR3 is TGTGCCTGGGGACAGGGGAAGGGCTACACCTTC.

The genes are TRBV20-1 and TRBJ1-3; D uncertain. CDR3 length: 12 residues. The V gene's germline CDR1 is DFQATT and CDR2 SNEGSKA (reference sequence). V was cut by 3 bases and J by 4 bases, with 7 bases left in between. CDR3 residues: CSASPRGNTIYF. CDR3 coding DNA: TGCAGTGCTAGTCCGAGGGGAAACACCATATATTTT.

This rearrangement joins TRBV6-1 to TRBJ1-1; tentatively, D is TRBD1 (5 bases). Looked up from germline, CDR1 is MNHNS and CDR2 is SASEGT. CDR3 length: 16 amino acids. Between the trimmed V and J ends, which lost 8 bases and 4 bases, there was a span of 23 bases. The CDR3 DNA follows: TGTGCCAGCGGTGGGGGGAGACTTCCCTCGGGCACTGAAGCTTTCTTT. Residues: CASGGGRLPSGTEAFF.

The CDR3, as DNA: TGCAGCGCCGGTGGACAGTCGAACACTGAAGCTTTCTTT. Translating it yields CSAGGQSNTEAFF. The genes are TRBV29-1 and TRBJ1-1, with D possibly matching TRBD1 (6 bases). This CDR3 is built from 13 residues. V was clipped by 7 bases and J by 1 base, with 13 bases between them. Germline CDR1 reads SQVTM; CDR2 reads ANQGSEA.

The rearrangement uses TRBV9 and TRBJ1-2; 8 bases match TRBD1. Germline V lookup: CDR1 SGDLS, CDR2 YYNGEE. The V and J ends lost 0 bases and 4 bases, in that order; junction bases with no gene match: 2. The CDR3 is made up of 14 amino acids. CDR3 in DNA: TGTGCCAGCAGCGTAGGGACAGGGTCCTATGGCTACACCTTC. The encoded protein is CASSVGTGSYGYTF.